The source of this T cell receptor (beta chain) is a study of T cells in Graves' hyperthyroidism and ophthalmopathy. Study-wide background: Sampling of peripheral blood happened at initial diagnosis, prior to any treatment. Broader study findings: Clonotypes that were expanded in thyroid above 0.001 mostly appeared in blood too.

The CDR3 runs 16 residues. CDR1 LNHDA and CDR2 SQIVND come from the germline V gene (reference sequence). Losses at the gene ends were 3 bases for V and 4 bases for J; bases not matched to a gene: 4. Diagnoses were made from clinical symptoms, serum measures (thyroxine and TRAb), thyroid ultrasound and orbital computed tomography. With regard to this clonotype: Its antigen is undetermined.

Amplified regions were TCR beta CDR3 sequences from RNA transcripts. RT-PCR in the first round (using the HTBI primer set) targeted the TCR CDR3. TCRdb called the multiplex PCR reads again in MiXCR, with one record for every CDR3 protein. This table holds approximately 360,000 distinct CDR3 sequences, about a sixth found once. The sample was blood. The genes are TRBV19 and TRBJ2-3, with 13 bases matching TRBD2. The sequence came from a woman aged 18-29 years with Graves' hyperthyroidism that later progressed to Graves' ophthalmopathy. This chain's CDR3 is CASSMTSGRIPDTQYF. Written as DNA, the CDR3 is TGTGCCAGTAGTATGACTAGCGGGAGGATCCCAGATACGCAGTATTTT.